Described below is a single T cell receptor beta chain sequence and its context. What it binds is not known. Germline CDR1 DFQATT, CDR2 SNEGSKA (reference sequence). The germline V and J ends were trimmed by 2 bases and 0 bases, with 11 bases remaining between them. This CDR3 is built from 15 residues. The sample belongs to a study of T-cell reconstitution after alpha-beta-depleted transplantation in children. Findings and limits, study-wide: In some patients, recipient T cells and intrathymic progenitors surviving conditioning explained high day-60 diversity. T-cell counts and diversity at one year following transplant were attributed mainly to newly produced T cells.

Unique molecular identifiers featured in how the TCRbeta library was prepared. Using its own MiXCR run on the PCR reads, TCRdb lists one record per CDR3 protein. The sample records 530,000 or so distinct CDR3 sequences, 20% to 30% being singletons. Specimen: PBMCs, collected before TCRalphabeta/CD19-depleted stem cell transplant. The TCR comes from a boy younger than two with Wiskott-Aldrich syndrome, due to receive a stem cell transplant. This chain connects TRBV20-1 to TRBJ2-1; D is uncertain. The CDR3 reads CSARPDGHSYNEQFF. The DNA for the CDR3 is TGCAGTGCTAGACCCGACGGGCACTCCTACAATGAGCAGTTCTTC.